One and the same sample provided the 5 T cell receptor beta chains below, sequenced in a study of technical replicates of blood from a few donors. Profiled with immunoSEQ multiplex PCR; TCRdb holds only in-frame clones, not every one. The sample yields roughly 80,000 clones, roughly 96% seen once. The sequenced material came from T cells isolated from PBMCs. Receptors originate from a human donor in good health.

This chain uses TRBV19 with TRBJ1-4, with 8 bases aligning to TRBD1. The V gene's germline CDR1 is LNHDA and CDR2 SQIVND (reference sequence). Losses at the gene ends were 6 bases for V and 4 bases for J; bases not matched to a gene: 7. This CDR3 has 15 residues. The CDR3 DNA reads TGTGCCAGTAGCGACAGGGGACAGCGTAATGAAAAACTGTTTTTT. It translates to CASSDRGQRNEKLFF.

V usage is TRBV19 and J usage is TRBJ2-1, with TRBD1 as a possible D gene (6 bases). The ends were cut back, 0 bases at V and 7 bases at J, with 13 bases in the middle. This CDR3 is 15 amino acids long. Germline V gene data show CDR1 as LNHDA and CDR2 as SQIVND (reference sequence). In DNA, the CDR3 is TGTGCCAGTAGTATAGACAGGGGACGGACGAATGAGCAGTTCTTC. Translating gives CASSIDRGRTNEQFF.

The chain employs TRBV28 and TRBJ2-1, with D tentatively TRBD1 (5 bases). V was shortened by 6 bases and J by 4 bases, with 16 bases between the two germline ends. The CDR3 runs to 15 residues. Germline CDR1 MDHEN, CDR2 SYDVKM. The CDR3 spells CASSPGPGIYNEQFF. CDR3 DNA sequence: TGTGCCAGCAGCCCTGGGCCAGGGATTTACAATGAGCAGTTCTTC.

The chain carries TRBV9 and TRBJ1-6; D unresolved. The V end lost 4 bases, the J end lost 7 bases, and 9 bases lay between the germline ends. The CDR3 consists of 13 residues. Germline V lookup: CDR1 SGDLS, CDR2 YYNGEE. CDR3 protein: CASSIAENSPLHF. CDR3 coding DNA: TGTGCCAGCAGCATAGCGGAGAATTCACCCCTCCACTTT.

The chain links TRBV19 to TRBJ2-1; D possibly corresponds to TRBD2 (6 bases). The CDR3 totals 11 residues. The germline CDR1 and CDR2 sequences are LNHDA and SQIVND (reference sequence). The V and J ends lost 6 bases and 10 bases respectively, with 10 bases between them. In DNA form, the CDR3 reads TGTGCCAGTAGCCGGGACTTCGAGCAGTTCTTC. It specifies CASSRDFEQFF.